In this sample, the clone carrying this T cell receptor beta chain turned up many times. Its target is not known. Within a library made for alpha chains, this beta chain is off target, and its count is uninformative. Regarding time point: sample taken at primary tumor resection. These data are taken from a study of spatial heterogeneity in lung cancer. Findings and caveats of the study: In tumors, expanded intratumoral alpha and beta TCR counts tracked mutation counts. Coverage of tumor T cells was estimated at 6% to 8% for alpha chains and about 12% for beta chains.

V was clipped by 1 base and J by 5 bases, with 9 bases between them. The CDR3 is made up of 15 amino acids. Germline V lookup: CDR1 SGHAT, CDR2 FQNNGV. Via MiXCR, TCRdb re-called the 5' RACE reads, giving one row per CDR3 protein. The sample has roughly 7,700 distinct CDR3 sequences; approximately 12% are singletons. The chain joins TRBV11-2 to TRBJ1-6; perhaps TRBD1 as D (6 bases). The receptor was derived from a male donor with early-stage non-small cell lung cancer. Here the sequenced sample was lung tumor tissue, taken at surgery. The CDR3 is CASSLGGGNNSPLHF. The CDR3 coding sequence is TGTGCCAGCAGCTTAGGGGGGGGCAATAATTCACCCCTCCACTTT.